This TCR beta chain was identified during a study of CD8 T cells in cerebrospinal fluid in Alzheimer's disease. The wider study: CSF T cell clonal expansion was assessed by plate-based nested PCR and droplet-based sequencing.

Study observations and caveats: Healthy subjects less often had a clone of at least 3% than Alzheimer's patients. EBV-specific clones were neither the most expanded nor enriched in Alzheimer's patients.

This clonotype is deemed medium-sized by its frequency. Its antigen is currently unknown. TCRdb reprocessed the 10x single-cell sequencing reads, with one entry per CDR3 protein and no DNA. This sample lists over 850 distinct CDR3 sequences; its ten largest clones have around 9.6%. This clonotype was sampled from a human donor in good health. Sequencing was carried out using cerebrospinal fluid.

CDR3 region: CASGKTGRQGGYTF. The chain has TRBV27 and TRBJ1-2; TCRdb gives TRBD1 as the D gene, but with no DNA this cannot be confirmed. The CDR3 has 14 amino acids. Germline V gives CDR1 MNHEY, CDR2 SMNVEV (reference sequence).